These 25 T cell receptor beta chains came from one sample sequenced in a study of blood T cell repertoires in COVID-19. Repertoires were generated with immunoSEQ multiplex PCR, while TCRdb's copy carries only in-frame clones and drops some. The sample gives tens of thousands of clones, about 87% of which show up once; about 61% is in the top ten. Sequencing used peripheral blood. These receptors all come from a man in his 70s with acute or convalescent COVID-19.

This chain uses TRBV19 with TRBJ1-6, with 7 nucleotides matching TRBD1. The CDR3 covers 16 residues. Germline CDR1 reads LNHDA; CDR2 reads SQIVND (reference sequence). The V gene end was trimmed by 5 bases and the J gene end by 0 bases; junction bases not matched to a gene: 4. The DNA of the CDR3 is TGTGCCAGTAGTCGGGACAGCAGCTCCTATAATTCACCCCTCCACTTT. It yields the protein CASSRDSSSYNSPLHF.

The table lists this clone with a count of one. This CDR3 is also generated by other DNA sequences in the sample. CDR3 sequence (DNA): TGTGCCAGCAGTGAACAGGTAAACACTGAAGCTTTCTTT. It codes for CASSEQVNTEAFF. The J gene is TRBJ1-1, the V gene TRBV6-1; D uncertain. The V end was cut by 2 bases, the J end by 2 bases, with 6 bases between. The CDR3 contains 13 residues. CDR1 is MNHNS and CDR2 is SASEGT in the germline V gene.

This clone was seen once. The chain has TRBV4-3 and TRBJ2-3; 9 bases are a match to TRBD2. The CDR3 is 16 residues long. The germline V gene encodes CDR1 LGHNA and CDR2 YSLEER. V gave up 0 bases and J gave up 5 bases; unmatched junction bases: 6. CDR3 residues: CASSQEAPSGVDTQYF. The CDR3 region has the DNA TGCGCCAGCAGCCAAGAGGCGCCTAGCGGGGTAGATACGCAGTATTTT.

The chain joins TRBV14 to TRBJ2-7; 7 nucleotides agree with TRBD1. The CDR3 is 15 amino acids. V trimming: 5 bases; J trimming: 5 bases; junction bases outside the gene matches: 12. Germline V gives CDR1 SGHDN, CDR2 FVKESK. The CDR3 bases are TGTGCCAGCAGCGACAGGGATGGGTCCCGGAACGAGCAGTACTTC. It codes for CASSDRDGSRNEQYF.

This chain links TRBV19 with TRBJ2-2; 8 nucleotides match TRBD1. The V segment lost 10 bases and the J segment 7 bases; nucleotides outside the gene matches: 8. The CDR3 runs 13 residues. Germline CDR1 and CDR2: LNHDA and SQIVND (reference sequence). The CDR3 protein is CATNPTGVGELFF. The CDR3 nucleotides are TGTGCCACCAACCCGACAGGGGTCGGGGAGCTGTTTTTT.

The V call is TRBV5-6, the J call TRBJ2-2, with D perhaps assigned TRBD1 or TRBD2 (6 bases each). This CDR3 is 14 amino acids long. Germline loops: CDR1 SGHDT, CDR2 YYEEEE. The V and J ends lost 4 bases and 7 bases respectively, with 14 bases between them. The CDR3 bases are TGTGCCAGCAGCGTGGGGGGCGTTTTCGGGGAGCTGTTTTTT. This codes for CASSVGGVFGELFF.

The gene calls are TRBV25-1 and TRBJ1-3, with 9 positions matching TRBD1. Germline V gives CDR1 MGHDK, CDR2 SYGVNS. Trimming cost V 2 bases and J 0 bases; bases outside gene matches: 5. The CDR3 loop spans 17 amino acids. CDR3 nucleotides: TGTGCCAGCAGTGAAGGGACAGGGACCCTCTCTGGAAACACCATATATTTT. It specifies CASSEGTGTLSGNTIYF.

This rearrangement joins TRBV6-6 to TRBJ1-1; maybe TRBD1 (6 bases). The ends were cut back, 1 base at V and 4 bases at J, with 10 bases in the middle. The CDR3 sequence is 14 residues long. Germline CDR1 is MNHNY and CDR2 is SVGAGI (reference sequence). The CDR3 protein is CASSYYRDTTEAFF. The DNA for the CDR3 is TGTGCCAGCAGTTACTACAGGGACACCACTGAAGCTTTCTTT.

The V gene is TRBV5-1, the J gene TRBJ2-1; 11 bases agree with TRBD2. CDR3 length: 15 residues. Germline CDR1 and CDR2: SGHRS and YFSETQ. After removal of 4 bases from V and 5 bases from J, the junction contained 5 bases not matched to a gene. The CDR3 nucleotides are TGCGCCAGCAGCCTGACTAGCGGGGCCAACAATGAGCAGTTCTTC. It is translated as CASSLTSGANNEQFF.

The CDR3 protein is CASQWDRQGSDGYTF. The CDR3 DNA reads TGTGCCAGCCAGTGGGATCGACAGGGGTCGGATGGCTACACCTTC. This chain joins TRBV6-5 and TRBJ1-2; TRBD1 agrees at 8 bases. The junction had 14 bases not matched to a gene; V was cut back by 8 bases and J by 6 bases. This CDR3 has 15 amino acids. The germline V gene encodes CDR1 MNHEY and CDR2 SVGAGI.

The chain links TRBV3-1 (or the pseudogene TRBV3-2) to TRBJ1-5, with TRBD1 as a possible D gene (6 bases). The CDR3 covers 15 residues. Germline V gene lookup returns CDR1 LGHDT and CDR2 YNNKEL (reference sequence). Trimming took off 4 bases at V and 4 bases at J, with 14 bases between the two ends. In nucleotides, the CDR3 is TGTGCCAGCAGCCTATCGGGCAGGGGAAATCAGCCCCAGCATTTT. It encodes CASSLSGRGNQPQHF.

The rearrangement uses TRBV6-5 and TRBJ1-6; D unclear. Trimming shortened V by 0 bases and J by 9 bases, and 12 bases separated the two germline ends. The CDR3 is 15 residues long. Germline values: CDR1 MNHEY, CDR2 SVGAGI. DNA for the CDR3: TGTGCCAGCAGTTACTCTGGCCCAACGGGTTCACCCCTCCACTTT. Translated: CASSYSGPTGSPLHF.

This rearrangement joins TRBV6-5 to TRBJ2-7, with D possibly being TRBD2 (6 bases). Germline V gene sequence: CDR1 MNHEY, CDR2 SVGAGI. Trimming shortened V by 1 base and J by 6 bases, and 13 bases separated the two germline ends. The CDR3 sequence is 14 residues long. DNA of the CDR3: TGTGCCAGCAGTTACTTGGGACTTCGGACCGAGCAGTACTTC. Its translation: CASSYLGLRTEQYF.

The chain combines TRBV24-1 with TRBJ1-5, with D tentatively TRBD1 (5 bases). This CDR3 has 14 amino acids. Trimming cost V 3 bases and J 3 bases, with 8 bases left between them. Germline V CDR1 and CDR2: KGHDR, SFDVKD. The CDR3 sequence: CATSDGGDNQPQHF. In DNA, the CDR3 is TGTGCCACCAGTGATGGAGGGGACAATCAGCCCCAGCATTTT.

The V and J genes are TRBV9 and TRBJ2-7; D call uncertain. V was pared by 1 base and J by 5 bases, with 10 bases between. This CDR3 region has 13 residues. The germline CDR1 and CDR2 sequences are SGDLS and YYNGEE. This CDR3 reads CASSVNTVHEQYF. The DNA for the CDR3 is TGTGCCAGCAGCGTAAATACTGTCCACGAGCAGTACTTC.

This clone has only one observation. This chain links TRBV5-1 with TRBJ2-7; D might be TRBD2 (5 bases). Trimming took 0 bases from V and 4 from J, leaving 8 bases between them. This CDR3 has 13 amino acids. Germline CDR1 reads SGHRS; CDR2 reads YFSETQ. CDR3 protein: CASSLESGYEQYF. The CDR3 DNA is TGCGCCAGCAGCTTGGAATCGGGATACGAGCAGTACTTC. Combining the CDR3 with reference TRBV5-1 and TRBJ2-7 gives the whole variable domain KAGVTQTPRYLIKTRGQQVTLSCSPISGHRSVSWYQQTPGQGLQFLFEYFSETQRNKGNFPGRFSGRQFSNSRSEMNVSTLELGDSALYLCASSLESGYEQYFGPGTRLTVT.

The chain couples TRBV6-5 to TRBJ1-5; no firm D call. The length of the CDR3 is 13 residues. V was trimmed by 2 bases and J by 2 bases, leaving 4 bases between them. Germline lookup yields CDR1 MNHEY and CDR2 SVGAGI. In nucleotides, the CDR3 is TGTGCCAGCAGTTACGGAGGCAATCAGCCCCAGCATTTT. It encodes CASSYGGNQPQHF.

Notes on this clone: Additional DNA sequences in this sample encode the identical CDR3. This chain joins TRBV28 and TRBJ1-5; no clear D gene. V lost 6 bases and J lost 4, with 7 bases in between. CDR3 size: 12 residues. The V gene's germline CDR1 is MDHEN and CDR2 SYDVKM. The CDR3 DNA sequence: TGTGCCAGCAGCCTTCTGAATCAGCCCCAGCATTTT. This translates into CASSLLNQPQHF.

The gene calls are TRBV27 and TRBJ2-7, with 7 bases lining up with TRBD1. Germline values: CDR1 MNHEY, CDR2 SMNVEV (reference sequence). CDR3 size: 15 residues. The trim removed 8 bases at V and 4 bases at J, leaving 14 bases unmatched. CDR3 sequence (DNA): TGTGCCAGCCTAAAAACGACAGGGTCGGCTTACGAGCAGTACTTC. Translated: CASLKTTGSAYEQYF.

The chain recombines TRBV27 with TRBJ1-2; TRBD1 agrees at 9 bases. The CDR3 runs 13 residues. The J segment lost 4 bases and the V segment lost 6 bases, leaving 3 bases of the junction unmatched. Germline CDR1 is MNHEY and CDR2 is SMNVEV (reference sequence). CDR3 sequence: CASRGQGFYGYTF. CDR3 sequence (DNA): TGTGCCAGCAGGGGACAGGGTTTCTATGGCTACACCTTC.

This sequence joins TRBV28 and TRBJ2-1; D possibly corresponds to TRBD2 (7 bases). The CDR3 is 15 amino acids. Germline-derived CDR1 and CDR2 are MDHEN and SYDVKM. Trimming stripped 4 bases from V and 3 bases from J, with 13 bases between. The CDR3 protein is CASSSRAGHYNEQFF. The CDR3 nucleotides read TGTGCCAGCAGTTCGAGAGCGGGACACTACAATGAGCAGTTCTTC.

This chain links TRBV28 with TRBJ2-1, with D possibly TRBD2 on 6 matching bases. This CDR3 has 12 amino acids. From germline, CDR1 is MDHEN and CDR2 SYDVKM. V lost 2 bases and J lost 10, with 9 bases in between. The DNA of the CDR3 is TGTGCCAGCAGTTTAACGGGGAGGGAGCAGTTCTTC. Translated, it gives CASSLTGREQFF.

The rearrangement joins TRBV2 to TRBJ1-4, with D possibly matching TRBD1 (6 bases). CDR3 length equals 16 residues. In germline, CDR1 is SNHLY, CDR2 FYNNEI. V lost 2 bases and J 4 bases, leaving 14 bases between the germline ends. CDR3 region: CASSELRGQLNEKLFF. DNA for the CDR3: TGTGCCAGCAGTGAACTTAGGGGACAACTTAATGAAAAACTGTTTTTT.

This chain connects TRBV2 to TRBJ1-2, with D perhaps TRBD1 (6 bases). Germline V gene data show CDR1 as SNHLY and CDR2 as FYNNEI. Trimming took off 4 bases at V and 7 bases at J, with 13 bases between the two ends. The CDR3 is made up of 13 amino acids. CDR3 protein: CASSADSGGGYTF. The DNA for the CDR3 is TGTGCCAGCAGTGCGGACAGCGGGGGTGGCTACACCTTC.

Note on this clone: A junction end diverges from the germline sequence, so it may reflect a read error. The chain recombines TRBV28 with TRBJ1-2; TRBD1 matches 7 bases. The CDR3 sequence is 11 residues long. Germline-derived CDR1 and CDR2 are MDHEN and SYDVKM. The chain's CDR3 is CASLGQDRSAF. The CDR3 DNA reads as TGTGCCAGCTTAGGACAGGACCGTTCGGCCTTC.